These 14 T cell receptor beta chains share one sample of origin, sequenced in a study of OX40 agonist ivuxolimab in advanced cancers. This table comes from immunoSEQ multiplex PCR, and its TCRdb copy is limited to in-frame clones, with some not included. Of under 40,000 clones in the sample, more than 85% were seen once. The sample here was CD4+ or CD8+ T cells sorted from blood, taken in a trial of the OX40 agonist ivuxolimab. The receptor set was obtained from an adult with an advanced solid tumor such as melanoma, head and neck, liver or kidney cancer.

This clone has a handful of counts. The chain has TRBV29-1 and TRBJ1-1; 10 nucleotides agree with TRBD1. The CDR3 is 12 amino acids. Germline lookup yields CDR1 SQVTM and CDR2 ANQGSEA. After removal of 6 bases from V and 12 bases from J, the junction contained 10 bases not matched to a gene. In DNA, the CDR3 is TGCAGCGTAACCCGGGACAGGGGTGAGTCTTTCTTT. Protein: CSVTRDRGESFF.

This clone was seen a handful of times. The chain combines TRBV6-1 with TRBJ1-2; no firm D call. The CDR3 totals 13 residues. Trimming pared 7 bases from V and 5 bases from J, leaving 14 bases between. Germline CDR1 is MNHNS and CDR2 is SASEGT. CDR3 in DNA: TGTGCCAGCAAAGGACCGTTAGGATATGGCTACACCTTC. Protein: CASKGPLGYGYTF.

This chain uses TRBV6-5 with TRBJ2-7; D ambiguous. Germline CDR1 reads MNHEY; CDR2 reads SVGAGI. The CDR3 has 11 residues. The CDR3 nucleotides read TGTTCAACCACCCACGCATACGAGCAGTACTTC. As protein: CSTTHAYEQYF.

The table lists this clone with a count of one. The V call is TRBV6-5, the J call TRBJ2-2; TRBD1 aligns across 7 bases. Germline V lookup: CDR1 MNHEY, CDR2 SVGAGI. CDR3 length: 13 amino acids. The V gene end was trimmed by 4 bases and the J gene end by 7 bases; junction bases not matched to a gene: 3. The CDR3 coding sequence is TGTGCCAGCAGTTCGACAGGGTTCGGGGAGCTGTTTTTT. Its translation is CASSSTGFGELFF.

This chain uses TRBV5-1 with TRBJ2-1; 10 bases fit TRBD2. This CDR3 has 14 residues. The V gene's germline CDR1 is SGHRS and CDR2 YFSETQ. With V trimmed by 4 bases and J by 5 bases, 3 bases remained unmatched. CDR3 coding DNA: TGCGCCAGCAGCCCACTAGCGGGGAACAATGAGCAGTTCTTC. Its protein is CASSPLAGNNEQFF. Drawing the rest from reference TRBV5-1 and TRBJ2-1, the complete variable domain is KAGVTQTPRYLIKTRGQQVTLSCSPISGHRSVSWYQQTPGQGLQFLFEYFSETQRNKGNFPGRFSGRQFSNSRSEMNVSTLELGDSALYLCASSPLAGNNEQFFGPGTRLTVL.

The V call is TRBV6-5, the J call TRBJ1-1; the match to TRBD1 covers 7 bases. The germline gives CDR1 MNHEY, CDR2 SVGAGI. The CDR3 has 13 amino acids. With V trimmed by 5 bases and J by 1 base, 1 base remained unmatched. The CDR3 DNA follows: TGTGCCAGCAGTGGACAGGAGAACACTGAAGCTTTCTTT. Its protein is CASSGQENTEAFF.

Only a few counts were recorded for this clone. The chain carries TRBV27 and TRBJ2-2, with TRBD1 matching 7 bases. Trimming cost V 2 bases and J 6 bases; bases outside gene matches: 6. CDR1 MNHEY and CDR2 SMNVEV come from the germline V gene (reference sequence). The CDR3 sequence is 15 residues long. In DNA, the CDR3 is TGTGCCAGCAGTTTAGGGGCAGGGGGAGCCGGGGAGCTGTTTTTT. Its protein product is CASSLGAGGAGELFF.

This chain links TRBV5-6 with TRBJ2-2; D call uncertain. This CDR3 is built from 16 residues. V was pared by 0 bases and J by 3 bases, with 12 bases between. The V gene's germline CDR1 is SGHDT and CDR2 YYEEEE. The CDR3 nucleotides read TGTGCCAGCAGCTTGGGCCTCCGCTTCTACACCGGGGAGCTGTTTTTT. The encoded protein is CASSLGLRFYTGELFF.

The CDR3: CASSLVGGRTSYNYGYTF. As DNA, the CDR3 is TGTGCCAGCAGCTTAGTGGGGGGCAGGACATCCTACAACTATGGCTACACCTTC. V gene TRBV7-2 combines with J gene TRBJ1-2; weak D call: TRBD1 (6 bases). The CDR3 consists of 18 residues. V was clipped by 1 base and J by 2 bases, with 20 bases between them. From germline, CDR1 is SGHTA and CDR2 FQGNSA.

The rearrangement joins TRBV6-4 to TRBJ2-1, with 8 bases matching TRBD2. The germline V gene has CDR1 MRHNA and CDR2 SNTAGT. Trimming cost V 2 bases and J 12 bases; bases outside gene matches: 6. This CDR3 contains 13 residues. The CDR3 spells CASSDAGAGGQFF. CDR3 in DNA: TGTGCCAGCAGTGACGCGGGGGCGGGAGGGCAGTTCTTC.

The chain is built from TRBV30 and TRBJ1-5; D is undetermined. Trimming took 0 bases from V and 5 from J, leaving 11 bases between them. The CDR3 totals 14 residues. Germline CDR1 reads GTSNPN; CDR2 reads SVGIG (reference sequence). The CDR3 sequence: CAWSVLVGDQPQHF. CDR3 bases: TGTGCCTGGAGTGTACTAGTGGGAGATCAGCCCCAGCATTTT.

This clone was seen a single time. The rearrangement links TRBV6-5 to TRBJ2-7, with D possibly TRBD2 on 6 matching bases. V lost 6 bases and J 2 bases, leaving 8 bases between the germline ends. The germline gives CDR1 MNHEY, CDR2 SVGAGI. The CDR3 is 12 residues long. This CDR3 reads CASRGLTYEQYF. As DNA, the CDR3 is TGTGCCAGCAGGGGACTGACCTACGAGCAGTACTTC.

The J gene is TRBJ2-7, the V gene TRBV5-4; D call uncertain. V lost 1 base and J lost 3, with 14 bases in between. Looked up from germline, CDR1 is SGHNT and CDR2 is YYREEE (reference sequence). The CDR3 consists of 15 residues. For the CDR3, the DNA is TGTGCCAGCAGCTTGTTCGGGTCACCCCACTACGAGCAGTACTTC. This sequence encodes CASSLFGSPHYEQYF.

This chain links TRBV11-2 with TRBJ2-7; the D call may be TRBD1 or TRBD2 (5 bases each). CDR3 length equals 13 residues. Germline CDR1 is SGHAT and CDR2 is FQNNGV. Trimming cost V 8 bases and J 3 bases, with 14 bases left between them. The CDR3 DNA reads TGTGCCAGCGGCACCGGGACCCACTACGAGCAGTACTTC. Protein product: CASGTGTHYEQYF.